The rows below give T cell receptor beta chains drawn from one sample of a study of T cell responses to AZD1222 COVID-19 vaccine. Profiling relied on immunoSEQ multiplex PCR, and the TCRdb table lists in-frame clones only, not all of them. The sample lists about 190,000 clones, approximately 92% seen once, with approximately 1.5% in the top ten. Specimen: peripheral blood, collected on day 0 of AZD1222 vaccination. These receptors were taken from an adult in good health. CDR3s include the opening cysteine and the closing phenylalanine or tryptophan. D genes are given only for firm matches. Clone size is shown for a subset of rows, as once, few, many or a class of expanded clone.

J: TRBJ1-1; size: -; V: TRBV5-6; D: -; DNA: TGTGCCAGCAGCTCCGCAGGGGATCTGACTTTCTTT; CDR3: CASSSAGDLTFF
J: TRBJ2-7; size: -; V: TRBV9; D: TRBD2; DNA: TGTGCCAGCAGCGTATCGGCTAGCGGGGGGACCTTCTACGAGCAGTACTTC; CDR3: CASSVSASGGTFYEQYF
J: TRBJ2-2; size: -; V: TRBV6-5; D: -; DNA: TGTGCCAGCAGTTACTCCGGGACAACCGAGCTGTTTTTT; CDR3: CASSYSGTTELFF
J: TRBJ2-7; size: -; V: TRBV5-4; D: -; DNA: TGTGCCAGCAGCGTACTTGATCGGGAGCAGTACTTC; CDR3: CASSVLDREQYF
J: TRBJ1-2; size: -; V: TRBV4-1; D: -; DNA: TGCGCCAGCAGCCAAGAGCTAGAGATTGGGGGCTACACCTTC; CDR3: CASSQELEIGGYTF
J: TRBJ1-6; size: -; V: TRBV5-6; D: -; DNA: TGTGCCAGCAGCTTGACAGCCAATTCACCCCTCCACTTT; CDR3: CASSLTANSPLHF
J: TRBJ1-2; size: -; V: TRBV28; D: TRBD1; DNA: TGTGCCAGCAGCGTTCCCGGGACAGGGGGTCGCTATGGCTACACCTTC; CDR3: CASSVPGTGGRYGYTF
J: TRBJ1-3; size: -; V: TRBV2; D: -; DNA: TGTGCCAGCAGGGCCAGTTATTCTGGAAACACCATATATTTT; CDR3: CASRASYSGNTIYF
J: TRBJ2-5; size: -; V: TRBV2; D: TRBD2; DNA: TGTGCCAGCAGTGTGGGGTTAGCGGGGGGACAAGAGACCCAGTACTTC; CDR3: CASSVGLAGGQETQYF
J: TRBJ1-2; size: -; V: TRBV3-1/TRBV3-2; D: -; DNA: TGTGCCAGCAATAGGGTTGGGGGGGCCTTCAGCTTC; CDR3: CASNRVGGAFSF
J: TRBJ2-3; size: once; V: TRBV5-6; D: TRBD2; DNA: TGTGCCAGCAGCTTGTTAGTAGGGACTAGCGGGGGGACAGATACGCAGTATTTT; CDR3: CASSLLVGTSGGTDTQYF
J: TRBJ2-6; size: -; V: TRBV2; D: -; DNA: TGTGCCAGCAGTGAAGGGGCACCTGGGGCCAACGTCCTGACTTTC; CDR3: CASSEGAPGANVLTF
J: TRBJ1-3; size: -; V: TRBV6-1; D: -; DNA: TGTGCCAGCAGTGAAATAGAGCACTCTGGAAACACCATATATTTT; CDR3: CASSEIEHSGNTIYF
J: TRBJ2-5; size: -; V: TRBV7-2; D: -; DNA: TGTGCCAGCAGCTTAGCTCGACAAGAGACCCAGTACTTC; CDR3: CASSLARQETQYF
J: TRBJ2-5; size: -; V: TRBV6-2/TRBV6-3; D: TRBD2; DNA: TGTGCCAGCAGTGACACCGGGACGGGAGGGGAGACCCAGTACTTC; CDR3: CASSDTGTGGETQYF
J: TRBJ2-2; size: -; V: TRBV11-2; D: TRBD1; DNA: TGTGCCAGCAGCCAAACCGGGACAGGGATCGCCGGGGAGCTGTTTTTT; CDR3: CASSQTGTGIAGELFF